The next 28 T cell receptor beta chains were all read from a single sample in a study of T cells in Graves' hyperthyroidism and ophthalmopathy. Amplification of TCR beta CDR3 regions used RNA as the template. Using the HTBI primer set, a first-round RT-PCR was run on the TCR CDR3. MiXCR, run by TCRdb on the multiplex PCR reads, gives a single entry per CDR3 protein. Of around 600,000 distinct CDR3 sequences in the sample, roughly 15% were seen once. The sequenced material came from blood. Receptor source: a woman in her thirties or forties with Graves' ophthalmopathy.

This clonotype came up a few times. The rearrangement joins TRBV3-1 to TRBJ2-5, with 11 bases that match TRBD2. V lost 4 bases and J lost 1; bases outside the gene matches: 11. The CDR3 is 18 amino acids. Germline V gives CDR1 LGHDT, CDR2 YNNKEL (reference sequence). The CDR3: CASSRPSSGLAVQETQYF. CDR3 nucleotides: TGTGCCAGCAGCCGCCCATCTTCGGGACTAGCGGTCCAAGAGACCCAGTACTTC.

This clonotype was counted many times. The chain links TRBV28 to TRBJ2-7; D unclear. The CDR3 is made up of 12 amino acids. Germline loops: CDR1 MDHEN, CDR2 SYDVKM. V lost 7 bases, J lost 4 bases, and 11 bases lay in between. CDR3 sequence: CASTSGPYEQYF. In DNA, the CDR3 is TGTGCCAGCACCTCCGGGCCGTACGAGCAGTACTTC.

In its sample, this clonotype was seen many times. The V gene is TRBV5-1, the J gene TRBJ1-1, with TRBD1 identical over 7 bases. Germline-derived CDR1 and CDR2 are SGHRS and YFSETQ. The CDR3 consists of 16 residues. The V gene end was trimmed by 4 bases and the J gene end by 4 bases; junction bases not matched to a gene: 13. CDR3 loop: CASSPGGAGGSTEAFF. CDR3 DNA sequence: TGCGCCAGCAGCCCAGGGGGGGCCGGCGGGAGCACTGAAGCTTTCTTT. The complete variable domain, with remaining parts taken from reference TRBV5-1 and TRBJ1-1, reads KAGVTQTPRYLIKTRGQQVTLSCSPISGHRSVSWYQQTPGQGLQFLFEYFSETQRNKGNFPGRFSGRQFSNSRSEMNVSTLELGDSALYLCASSPGGAGGSTEAFFGQGTRLTVV.

This chain connects TRBV6-1 to TRBJ2-2; 13 bases line up with TRBD2. The CDR3 spans 14 residues. J lost 3 bases, V lost 10 bases, and 2 bases had no gene match. Germline CDR1 MNHNS, CDR2 SASEGT. The CDR3 DNA reads as TGTGCCACTGGACTAGCGGGGGACACCGGGGAGCTGTTTTTT. This encodes CATGLAGDTGELFF.

The chain combines TRBV3-1 with TRBJ2-3; 9 bases agree with TRBD2. V lost 5 bases, J lost 1 base, and 13 bases stayed unmatched. Germline CDR1 and CDR2: LGHDT and YNNKEL (reference sequence). The CDR3 totals 18 residues. This CDR3 reads CASSYASGGTHRTDTQYF. The CDR3 nucleotides are TGTGCCAGCAGCTATGCGAGCGGGGGGACCCATCGCACAGATACGCAGTATTTT.

This clonotype was seen ten or more times. V is TRBV5-1 and J is TRBJ1-1; no clear D. CDR1 and CDR2 (germline): SGHRS, YFSETQ. The CDR3 is made up of 16 amino acids. V lost 0 bases and J 5 bases, leaving 17 bases between the germline ends. CDR3 in DNA: TGCGCCAGCAGCTTGGCCCGAACAATTGGTGGGACTGAAGCTTTCTTT. It is translated as CASSLARTIGGTEAFF.

About this clonotype: An end of the junction does not agree with germline; a read error may underlie this. The rearrangement links TRBV11-2 to TRBJ2-7, with 9 nucleotides matching TRBD1. CDR3 length equals 14 residues. Germline lookup yields CDR1 SGHAT and CDR2 FQNNGV. CDR3: CVSSRDRAPYEQYF. The CDR3 nucleotides are TGTGTCAGCAGCAGGGACAGGGCCCCCTACGAGCAGTACTTC.

The chain has TRBV20-1 and TRBJ1-1; TRBD1 matches at 10 bases. CDR3 size: 14 residues. CDR1 and CDR2 from the germline V gene are DFQATT and SNEGSKA (reference sequence). V dropped 6 bases and J dropped 2; count of bases not matched to a gene: 6. CDR3 DNA: TGCAGTGCCCCTAGGACAGGGGGTAACACTGAAGCTTTCTTT. This encodes CSAPRTGGNTEAFF.

This sequence joins TRBV29-1 and TRBJ2-1; 9 nucleotides line up with TRBD2. The CDR3 contains 16 residues. J lost 1 base, V lost 1 base, and 5 bases had no gene match. In germline, CDR1 is SQVTM, CDR2 ANQGSEA. CDR3 in DNA: TGCAGCGTTGAAGGGTTAGCGGGAGCGTCCTACAATGAGCAGTTCTTC. Amino acids: CSVEGLAGASYNEQFF.

Ten or more counts support this clonotype. The genes are TRBV5-1 and TRBJ2-3, with 7 bases identical to TRBD2. The V and J ends lost 4 bases and 0 bases, in that order; junction bases with no gene match: 8. The CDR3 spans 16 residues. Germline-derived CDR1 and CDR2 are SGHRS and YFSETQ. In nucleotides, the CDR3 is TGCGCCAGCAGCGCCGGGCTAGCGGCTAGCACAGATACGCAGTATTTT. Its translation is CASSAGLAASTDTQYF.

This clonotype showed up many times. The rearrangement joins TRBV6-2 or TRBV6-3 to TRBJ2-3; 8 positions agree with TRBD2. The CDR3 covers 14 residues. From germline, CDR1 is MNHEY and CDR2 SVGEGT. Unmatched junction bases numbered 1, after V lost 3 bases and J lost 2 bases. DNA of the CDR3: TGTGCCAGCAGTTATAGCGGGAACACAGATACGCAGTATTTT. Protein product: CASSYSGNTDTQYF.

V gene TRBV4-1 combines with J gene TRBJ2-5; 9 bases are shared with TRBD1. The CDR3 is 15 amino acids. The V gene end was trimmed by 4 bases and the J gene end by 3 bases; junction bases not matched to a gene: 6. Germline V gene sequence: CDR1 MGHRA, CDR2 YSYEKL. For the CDR3, the DNA is TGCGCCAGCAGCCGCGGACAGGGGTCGAAAGAGACCCAGTACTTC. The encoded protein is CASSRGQGSKETQYF.

Many counts were recorded for this clonotype. CDR3 sequence: CASKKDRGNLNTGELFF. CDR3 nucleotide sequence: TGTGCCAGCAAGAAGGACAGGGGAAACCTGAACACCGGGGAGCTGTTTTTT. This sequence joins TRBV6-2 or TRBV6-3 and TRBJ2-2; 9 bases map to TRBD1. Germline V gene lookup returns CDR1 MNHEY and CDR2 SVGEGT. CDR3 length: 17 residues. V was pared by 7 bases and J by 1 base, with 10 bases of the junction left unmatched.

The gene calls are TRBV7-2 and TRBJ2-2; the match to TRBD2 covers 15 bases. The germline CDR1 and CDR2 sequences are SGHTA and FQGNSA. V gave up 0 bases and J gave up 1 base; unmatched junction bases: 3. This CDR3 contains 19 residues. CDR3 nucleotide sequence: TGTGCCAGCAGCTTAGCCGGACTAGCGGGGGGGGGGAACACCGGGGAGCTGTTTTTT. Amino acids: CASSLAGLAGGGNTGELFF.

This clonotype was seen many times. The chain has TRBV27 and TRBJ2-2, with D perhaps being TRBD1 or TRBD2 (5 bases each). The germline V gene encodes CDR1 MNHEY and CDR2 SMNVEV (reference sequence). The CDR3 runs 15 residues. Trimming pared 5 bases from V and 3 bases from J, leaving 13 bases between. The CDR3 here is CASSEGIFDTGELFF. As DNA, the CDR3 is TGTGCCAGCAGTGAGGGGATTTTTGACACCGGGGAGCTGTTTTTT.

This clonotype was counted a few times. The chain uses TRBV29-1 and TRBJ1-2, with a tentative D call TRBD1 (6 bases). The CDR3 is 13 residues long. V lost 4 bases to trimming and J lost 2 bases, with 11 bases between them. Germline V gives CDR1 SQVTM, CDR2 ANQGSEA. The CDR3 region is CSVGQVLNYGYTF. CDR3 bases: TGCAGCGTTGGACAGGTTCTAAACTATGGCTACACCTTC. Supplemented by reference TRBV29-1 and TRBJ1-2, the full variable domain reads SAVISQKPSRDICQRGTSLTIQCQVDSQVTMMFWYRQQPGQSLTLIATANQGSEATYESGFVIDKFPISRPNLTFSTLTVSNMSPEDSSIYLCSVGQVLNYGYTFGSGTRLTVV.

The V gene is TRBV6-1, the J gene TRBJ2-1; 8 bases align to TRBD2. Germline V gene sequence: CDR1 MNHNS, CDR2 SASEGT. Germline trimming cut 6 bases from V and 8 bases from J; bases unmatched to any gene: 6. CDR3 length equals 13 residues. CDR3 sequence reads: CASRGPGGDEQFF. CDR3 bases: TGTGCCAGCAGGGGCCCGGGAGGGGATGAGCAGTTCTTC.

This clonotype appeared many times. The chain joins TRBV2 to TRBJ2-3; D remains ambiguous. Germline V gives CDR1 SNHLY, CDR2 FYNNEI. V lost 2 bases to trimming and J lost 4 bases, with 7 bases between them. The CDR3 totals 13 residues. The CDR3 reads CASSETPSDTQYF. For the CDR3, the DNA is TGTGCCAGCAGTGAAACGCCCTCAGATACGCAGTATTTT.

Many counts were recorded for this clonotype. The chain recombines TRBV30 with TRBJ2-7; the match to TRBD2 covers 13 bases. V lost 0 bases, J lost 5 bases, and 7 bases stayed unmatched. The CDR3 loop spans 16 amino acids. Germline loops: CDR1 GTSNPN, CDR2 SVGIG (reference sequence). CDR3: CAWSVQTSGRVNEQYF. The CDR3 DNA reads TGTGCCTGGAGTGTACAAACTAGCGGGAGGGTCAACGAGCAGTACTTC.

This clonotype was recorded many times. This chain uses TRBV28 with TRBJ2-1; no clear D gene. Germline V gene sequence: CDR1 MDHEN, CDR2 SYDVKM. The length of the CDR3 is 17 residues. The ends were cut back, 3 bases at V and 0 bases at J, with 15 bases in the middle. As DNA, the CDR3 is TGTGCCAGCAGTTTTGCAAGCGCAGCCTCCTCCTACAATGAGCAGTTCTTC. Its translation is CASSFASAASSYNEQFF.

Ten or more counts support this clonotype. The chain uses TRBV7-8 and TRBJ1-1; possible D gene TRBD1, 6 bases. Germline V lookup: CDR1 SGHVS, CDR2 FQNEAQ. CDR3 length: 15 amino acids. V was clipped by 5 bases and J by 2 bases, with 15 bases between them. The CDR3 loop is CASSLLDRSNTEAFF. In nucleotides, the CDR3 is TGTGCCAGCAGCCTACTGGACAGATCCAACACTGAAGCTTTCTTT.

This clonotype showed up many times. The chain employs TRBV20-1 and TRBJ2-7, with D perhaps matching TRBD2 (6 bases). Per the germline V gene, CDR1 is DFQATT and CDR2 is SNEGSKA (reference sequence). CDR3 length: 13 amino acids. V was cut by 5 bases and J by 3 bases, with 14 bases left in between. Written as DNA, the CDR3 is TGCAGTGCTGGCGGGGTGGCCTTCTACGAGCAGTACTTC. It encodes CSAGGVAFYEQYF.

Many counts were recorded for this clonotype. The gene calls are TRBV20-1 and TRBJ1-2, with D unresolved. Trimming took 1 base from V and 8 from J, leaving 8 bases between them. Germline CDR1 is DFQATT and CDR2 is SNEGSKA (reference sequence). The CDR3 extends over 11 amino acids. The DNA for the CDR3 is TGCAGTGCTAGAGGGTCTCCGGGCTACACCTTC. Translation: CSARGSPGYTF.

This clonotype has at least ten counts. The chain recombines TRBV27 with TRBJ1-5; tentative D call: TRBD1 (6 bases). The CDR3 spans 15 residues. Germline assignment: CDR1 MNHEY and CDR2 SMNVEV (reference sequence). V shed 4 bases and J shed 4 bases, with 14 bases lying between them. CDR3 loop: CASSYTGLGNQPQHF. The CDR3 DNA follows: TGTGCCAGCAGTTACACAGGGCTCGGGAATCAGCCCCAGCATTTT.

This clonotype was counted ten times or more. For the CDR3, the DNA is TGTGCCAGCAGCTTGACTAGCCGGGGGAATGAGCAGTTCTTC. Its translation is CASSLTSRGNEQFF. V gene TRBV7-9 combines with J gene TRBJ2-1, with TRBD2 matching 7 bases. The CDR3 contains 14 residues. Germline V gene data show CDR1 as SEHNR and CDR2 as FQNEAQ (reference sequence). V shed 3 bases, J shed 7 bases, and the junction held 6 bases outside the gene matches. Full variable domain (outside the CDR3, taken from reference TRBV7-9 and TRBJ2-1): DTGVSQNPRHKITKRGQNVTFRCDPISEHNRLYWYRQTLGQGPEFLTYFQNEAQLEKSRLLSDRFSAERPKGSFSTLEIQRTEQGDSAMYLCASSLTSRGNEQFFGPGTRLTVL.

This rearrangement joins TRBV6-1 to TRBJ1-1, with TRBD1 matching 9 bases. The CDR3 is 13 residues long. Germline-derived CDR1 and CDR2 are MNHNS and SASEGT. J was trimmed by 4 bases and V by 6 bases; bases with no gene match: 3. The CDR3 DNA reads TGTGCCAGCAGAACAGGGGGCCCCACTGAAGCTTTCTTT. Encoded protein: CASRTGGPTEAFF.

In this sample, this clonotype turned up many times. The V and J genes are TRBV2 and TRBJ1-3, with D unclear. V gave up 7 bases and J gave up 8 bases, with 6 bases separating them. Germline values: CDR1 SNHLY, CDR2 FYNNEI. There are 10 residues in the CDR3. In DNA form, the CDR3 reads TGTGCCAGCAAGATTGACACCATATATTTT. Translating it yields CASKIDTIYF.

The table lists this clonotype with a count of one. The chain employs TRBV27 and TRBJ2-1; 8 bases line up with TRBD2. The ends lost 5 bases at V and 3 bases at J; junction bases unmatched: 9. Looked up from germline, CDR1 is MNHEY and CDR2 is SMNVEV (reference sequence). The CDR3 is 16 residues long. The CDR3 loop is CASSAPGGQSYNEQFF. For the CDR3, the DNA is TGTGCCAGCAGTGCTCCGGGAGGGCAAAGCTACAATGAGCAGTTCTTC.